The clone carrying this T cell receptor beta chain was counted between two and nine times. During its preparation, the TCRbeta library received unique molecular identifiers. TCRdb called the PCR reads again in MiXCR, with one record for every CDR3 protein. The sample lists just over 200,000 distinct CDR3 sequences, roughly 9.1% occurring once. The sample originates from a study of T-cell reconstitution after alpha-beta-depleted transplantation in children. The CDR3 totals 14 residues. Trimming stripped 5 bases from V and 4 bases from J, with 13 bases between. The germline V gene has CDR1 SGHDT and CDR2 YYEEEE.

The V and J genes are TRBV5-6 and TRBJ1-5, with D hard to call. The sequencing here drew on PBMCs, mostly from graft donor cells, taken 360 days after TCRalphabeta/CD19-depleted stem cell transplant. This receptor was taken from a male patient aged 2 to 10 who had a stem cell transplant for acute myeloid leukemia, so the T cells may come from the graft donor. The CDR3 is CASSPRPENQPQHF. DNA of the CDR3: TGTGCCAGCAGTCCCAGGCCGGAGAATCAGCCCCAGCATTTT. Variable domain in full (rest from reference TRBV5-6 and TRBJ1-5): DAGVTQSPTHLIKTRGQQVTLRCSPKSGHDTVSWYQQALGQGPQFIFQYYEEEERQRGNFPDRFSGHQFPNYSSELNVNALLLGDSALYLCASSPRPENQPQHFGDGTRLSIL.